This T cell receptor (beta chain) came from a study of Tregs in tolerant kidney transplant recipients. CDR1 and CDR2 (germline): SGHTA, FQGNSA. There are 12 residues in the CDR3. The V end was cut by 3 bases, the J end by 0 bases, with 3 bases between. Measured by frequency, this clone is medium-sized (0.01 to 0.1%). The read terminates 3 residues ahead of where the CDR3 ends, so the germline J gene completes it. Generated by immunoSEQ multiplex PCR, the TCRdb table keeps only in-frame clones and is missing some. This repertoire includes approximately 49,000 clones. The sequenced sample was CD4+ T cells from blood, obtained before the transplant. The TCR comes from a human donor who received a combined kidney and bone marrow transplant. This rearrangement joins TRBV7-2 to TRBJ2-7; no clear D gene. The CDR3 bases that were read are TGTGCCAGCAGCTTTAACTCCTACGAG. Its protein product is CASSFNSYE. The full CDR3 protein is CASSFNSYEQYF.